The rows below give T cell receptor beta chains drawn from one sample of a study of CD8 T cells in Susac syndrome. Via MiXCR, TCRdb re-called the immunoSEQ multiplex PCR reads, giving one row per CDR3 protein. The data show 300,000 or so distinct CDR3 sequences, around 90% seen once. Input material: CD4+ T cells from PBMCs. The receptors come from a human donor with multiple sclerosis. Both conserved end residues are part of each CDR3. A D gene is named only where the DNA matches it firmly. Only some rows state a clone size, as once, few, many or a class for expanded clones.

TRBD1 | TRBJ2-1 | TRBV18 | NA | CASSPSTGSYNEQFF | TGTGCCAGCTCACCATCGACAGGGTCCTACAATGAGCAGTTCTTC
NA | TRBJ1-2 | TRBV12-3/TRBV12-4 | NA | CASRHREHNYGYTF | TGTGCCAGCAGGCACAGGGAACACAACTATGGCTACACCTTC
NA | TRBJ2-7 | TRBV10-2 | NA | CASSDAGYEQYF | TGCGCCAGCAGTGATGCAGGGTACGAGCAGTACTTC
NA | TRBJ2-2 | TRBV5-1 | NA | CASAAGHRDTGELFF | TGCGCCAGCGCCGCAGGGCATCGAGACACCGGGGAGCTGTTTTTT
TRBD2 | TRBJ2-5 | TRBV29-1 | NA | CSVAPSGGETQYF | TGCAGCGTTGCTCCTAGCGGAGGGGAGACCCAGTACTTC
TRBD2 | TRBJ2-2 | TRBV7-9 | NA | CASRGTSGSGTGELFF | TGTGCCAGCCGGGGGACTAGCGGGAGCGGGACCGGGGAGCTGTTTTTT
NA | TRBJ1-4 | TRBV5-1 | NA | CASSSTREGATNEKLFF | TGCGCCAGCAGCTCGACCCGTGAGGGGGCAACTAATGAAAAACTGTTTTTT
TRBD1 | TRBJ2-7 | TRBV29-1 | NA | CSVADRTYEQYF | TGCAGCGTCGCGGACAGGACCTACGAGCAGTACTTC
TRBD1 | TRBJ1-1 | TRBV6-6 | NA | CASSRGQGVGGRAFF | TGTGCCAGCAGCCGCGGACAGGGCGTAGGTGGTCGGGCTTTCTTT
NA | TRBJ2-7 | TRBV6-2/TRBV6-3 | NA | CASSSWDPKGEQYF | TGTGCCAGCAGTTCATGGGACCCGAAAGGAGAGCAGTACTTC
NA | TRBJ2-1 | TRBV9 | NA | CASSVDGGYYNEQFF | TGTGCCAGCAGCGTAGACGGGGGCTATTACAATGAGCAGTTCTTC
NA | TRBJ2-7 | TRBV7-9 | NA | CASSLPGYTTAQYF | TGTGCCAGCAGCTTACCCGGATATACCACCGCTCAGTACTTC
NA | TRBJ2-2 | TRBV3-1 | NA | CASSQEMRLYTGELFF | TGTGCCAGCAGCCAAGAGATGAGGCTTTACACCGGGGAGCTGTTTTTT
TRBD2 | TRBJ2-1 | TRBV29-1 | NA | CSVVKLAGGSGEQFF | TGCAGCGTTGTAAAACTAGCGGGAGGGTCAGGGGAGCAGTTCTTC
TRBD2 | TRBJ2-1 | TRBV7-9 | NA | CASSLSPWRGAGGEQFF | TGTGCCAGCAGCTTATCCCCATGGCGGGGGGCTGGGGGTGAGCAGTTCTTC
NA | TRBJ2-7 | TRBV9 | NA | CASSVVPGDYEQYF | TGTGCCAGCAGCGTAGTTCCAGGGGACTACGAGCAGTACTTC
NA | TRBJ2-4 | TRBV2 | NA | CASSGENIQYF | TGTGCCAGCAGTGGGGAAAACATTCAGTACTTC
TRBD1 | TRBJ1-2 | TRBV6-1 | NA | CASRKPGQGVDGYTF | TGTGCCAGCAGGAAGCCGGGACAGGGAGTGGATGGCTACACCTTC
NA | TRBJ2-3 | TRBV11-2 | NA | CASSSTPLDTQYF | TGTGCCAGCAGCTCGACACCTTTGGATACGCAGTATTTT
NA | TRBJ1-5 | TRBV6-2/TRBV6-3 | NA | CASSYGGPTGDSVNSNQPQHF | TGTGCCAGCAGTTACGGAGGGCCTACTGGGGACTCTGTGAATAGCAATCAGCCCCAGCATTTT
NA | TRBJ2-5 | TRBV30 | NA | CAWSLGRGQETQYF | TGTGCCTGGAGTCTGGGGCGGGGTCAAGAGACCCAGTACTTC
TRBD1 | TRBJ1-1 | TRBV19 | NA | CASASRGQGMNTEAFF | TGTGCCTCGGCTTCCAGGGGGCAAGGGATGAACACTGAAGCTTTCTTT
TRBD2 | TRBJ2-1 | TRBV12-3/TRBV12-4 | NA | CASSLPFLRGGHEQFF | TGTGCCAGCAGTTTACCCTTCCTTAGGGGAGGGCATGAGCAGTTCTTC
NA | TRBJ2-7 | TRBV7-9 | NA | CASSLEFRPYEQYF | TGTGCCAGCAGCTTAGAGTTCAGGCCCTACGAGCAGTACTTC
NA | TRBJ2-5 | TRBV29-1 | NA | CSVDRGRVQYF | TGCAGCGTTGATCGGGGACGGGTTCAGTACTTC
NA | TRBJ2-1 | TRBV12-3/TRBV12-4 | NA | CASSLTAGRASSYNEQFF | TGTGCCAGCAGTTTAACCGCGGGGCGCGCCTCTTCCTACAATGAGCAGTTCTTC
NA | TRBJ2-3 | TRBV7-2 | NA | CASSALADTQYF | TGTGCCAGCAGCGCCCTAGCAGATACGCAGTATTTT
NA | TRBJ1-1 | TRBV5-5 | once | CASSLEGDPSNTEAFF | TGTGCCAGCAGCTTGGAGGGAGATCCTTCGAACACTGAAGCTTTCTTT
TRBD1 | TRBJ2-1 | TRBV6-1 | NA | CASRPGQGLYNEQFF | TGTGCCAGCAGGCCGGGACAGGGCCTGTACAATGAGCAGTTCTTC
NA | TRBJ2-3 | TRBV27 | NA | CASRWDRDTDTQYF | TGTGCCAGCAGATGGGATAGGGACACAGATACGCAGTATTTT
TRBD1 | TRBJ1-5 | TRBV18 | NA | CASSRQGYNQPQHF | TGTGCCAGCTCGCGACAGGGTTACAATCAGCCCCAGCATTTT
TRBD1 | TRBJ1-1 | TRBV3-1 | NA | CASSLGTAYAEAFF | TGTGCCAGCAGCCTTGGGACAGCGTACGCTGAAGCTTTCTTT
NA | TRBJ2-4 | TRBV7-2 | NA | CASSLDWGGNIQYF | TGTGCCAGCAGCCTCGATTGGGGTGGAAACATTCAGTACTTC
NA | TRBJ1-5 | TRBV20-1 | NA | CSASSPTGGTNQPQHF | TGCAGTGCTAGTAGTCCTACGGGGGGAACTAATCAGCCCCAGCATTTT
NA | TRBJ1-5 | TRBV20-1 | NA | CSAGLGGQNQPQHF | TGCAGTGCGGGCCTCGGAGGGCAGAATCAGCCCCAGCATTTT
NA | TRBJ1-3 | TRBV20-1 | NA | CSASPTSSGNTIYF | TGCAGTGCTAGTCCGACTTCCTCTGGAAACACCATATATTTT
NA | TRBJ2-7 | TRBV7-8 | NA | CASSPAYKRRGPEQYF | TGTGCCAGCAGCCCCGCTTATAAGCGGAGGGGACCCGAGCAGTACTTC
NA | TRBJ1-1 | TRBV19 | once | CASSIPGTTSEAFF | TGTGCCAGTAGTATCCCAGGGACCACAAGTGAAGCTTTCTTT
TRBD1 | TRBJ1-2 | TRBV19 | NA | CASSLPKGTGIRSYTF | TGTGCCAGTAGTCTCCCCAAAGGGACAGGCATAAGAAGCTACACCTTC
TRBD2 | TRBJ2-7 | TRBV29-1 | NA | CSAWEGTEQYF | TGCAGCGCCTGGGAGGGGACCGAGCAGTACTTC
NA | TRBJ2-7 | TRBV2 | once | CASSQTSRTYEQYF | TGTGCCAGCAGCCAAACCTCCAGAACCTACGAGCAGTACTTC
NA | TRBJ1-4 | TRBV7-9 | NA | CASSLTGTANEKLFF | TGTGCCAGCAGCTTAACCGGGACGGCTAATGAAAAACTGTTTTTT
NA | TRBJ2-3 | TRBV12-3/TRBV12-4 | NA | CASSLDPPTHTQYF | TGTGCCAGCAGTTTGGATCCCCCCACGCATACGCAGTATTTT
TRBD2 | TRBJ2-3 | TRBV9 | NA | CASSAISGGASTDTQYF | TGTGCCAGCAGCGCTATCAGCGGGGGGGCCAGCACAGATACGCAGTATTTT
NA | TRBJ2-7 | TRBV12-3/TRBV12-4 | NA | CASSIHRAGIVYEQYF | TGTGCCAGCAGTATTCACAGGGCGGGGATCGTCTACGAGCAGTACTTC
NA | TRBJ2-3 | TRBV20-1 | NA | CSASRTEGGQGLSDTQYF | TGCAGTGCTAGCCGCACAGAGGGGGGTCAGGGATTATCAGATACGCAGTATTTT